These 30 T cell receptor beta chains share one sample of origin, sequenced in a study of immune cell composition in non-small cell lung cancer. Here immunoSEQ multiplex PCR was the method, and the copy in TCRdb shows in-frame clones only, minus some. The profile shows several thousand clones, roughly 80% of them singletons. What was sequenced was lung tumor tissue. These receptors all come from a human donor with non-small cell lung cancer.

This chain links TRBV5-1 with TRBJ1-2, with D hard to call. Trimming left V 4 bases short and J 0 bases short, with 13 bases between. Germline loops: CDR1 SGHRS, CDR2 YFSETQ. CDR3 length equals 15 residues. The CDR3 nucleotides are TGCGCCAGCAGCCTAGACCGACTGACTAACTATGGCTACACCTTC. It is translated as CASSLDRLTNYGYTF.

Only one count was recorded for this clone. V is TRBV5-1 and J is TRBJ2-7; D may be TRBD2 (7 bases). The germline V gene has CDR1 SGHRS and CDR2 YFSETQ. V dropped 5 bases and J dropped 6 bases, with 15 bases sitting between them. The CDR3 has 13 residues. This CDR3 reads CASRFTGGSEQYF. DNA of the CDR3: TGCGCCAGCAGGTTTACGGGGGGCAGCGAGCAGTACTTC.

The genes are TRBV30 and TRBJ1-5; D call uncertain. Trimming took off 0 bases at V and 4 bases at J, with 10 bases between the two ends. The germline CDR1 and CDR2 sequences are GTSNPN and SVGIG (reference sequence). This CDR3 region has 14 residues. The CDR3 bases are TGTGCCTGGAGTGTACTGGGGAGGAATCAGCCCCAGCATTTT. Translated: CAWSVLGRNQPQHF.

The V and J genes are TRBV7-3 and TRBJ2-7; the D gene is possibly TRBD2 (7 bases). Germline V gene data show CDR1 as SGHTA and CDR2 as FQGTGA. The CDR3 covers 13 residues. Deletions cut 1 base from V and 6 bases from J, with 10 bases between. CDR3 sequence reads: CASSLREGGEQYF. The CDR3 region has the DNA TGTGCCAGCAGCTTAAGGGAGGGGGGCGAGCAGTACTTC.

The chain uses TRBV7-9 and TRBJ1-2; 7 nucleotides align to TRBD1. CDR1 and CDR2 (germline): SEHNR, FQNEAQ (reference sequence). There are 13 residues in the CDR3. J was trimmed by 7 bases and V by 5 bases; bases with no gene match: 7. CDR3 sequence: CASSAGTESGYTF. The CDR3 bases are TGTGCCAGCAGCGCCGGGACAGAAAGTGGCTACACCTTC. The entire variable domain, with the rest obtained from reference TRBV7-9 and TRBJ1-2, is as follows: DTGVSQNPRHKITKRGQNVTFRCDPISEHNRLYWYRQTLGQGPEFLTYFQNEAQLEKSRLLSDRFSAERPKGSFSTLEIQRTEQGDSAMYLCASSAGTESGYTFGSGTRLTVV.

This clone was found a few times. The chain uses TRBV5-8 and TRBJ1-5, with 7 positions matching TRBD1. Losses at the gene ends were 5 bases for V and 7 bases for J; bases not matched to a gene: 15. Germline V CDR1 and CDR2: SGHTS, YDEGEE. The CDR3 is 16 amino acids. CDR3 DNA: TGTGCCAGCAGTCCAACATTGACAGGGATAAGGCAGCCCCAGCATTTT. This translates into CASSPTLTGIRQPQHF.

This chain connects TRBV19 to TRBJ2-2; 9 bases fit TRBD2. Germline V CDR1 and CDR2: LNHDA, SQIVND (reference sequence). V lost 6 bases to trimming and J lost 7 bases; unmatched junction nucleotides: 6. The CDR3 has 14 amino acids. The DNA for the CDR3 is TGTGCCAGTAGCGAACTAGCGGGCGGCGGGGAGCTGTTTTTT. This translates into CASSELAGGGELFF. Using reference TRBV19 and TRBJ2-2 for the parts outside the CDR3, the full variable domain is DGGITQSPKYLFRKEGQNVTLSCEQNLNHDAMYWYRQDPGQGLRLIYYSQIVNDFQKGDIAEGYSVSREKKESFPLTVTSAQKNPTAFYLCASSELAGGGELFFGEGSRLTVL.

J is TRBJ2-5 and V is TRBV6-6; D gene uncertain. Germline CDR1 reads MNHNY; CDR2 reads SVGAGI (reference sequence). The CDR3 contains 12 residues. Trimming took 6 bases from V and 7 from J, leaving 12 bases between them. The CDR3 is CASSPPERTQYF. In DNA, the CDR3 is TGTGCCAGCAGCCCCCCCGAAAGGACCCAGTACTTC.

The CDR3 spells CASSQVQGARSNTEAFF. In nucleotides, the CDR3 is TGCGCCAGCAGCCAGGTACAGGGGGCGAGGTCGAACACTGAAGCTTTCTTT. The chain carries TRBV4-1 and TRBJ1-1; 9 bases agree with TRBD1. V was clipped by 3 bases and J by 1 base; unmatched bases: 9. The CDR3 contains 17 residues. The V gene's germline CDR1 is MGHRA and CDR2 YSYEKL.

V is TRBV4-2 and J is TRBJ2-2; D call uncertain. This CDR3 contains 14 residues. Germline V gene lookup returns CDR1 LGHNA and CDR2 YNFKEQ. The V and J ends lost 1 base and 7 bases respectively, with 10 bases between them. The CDR3 sequence: CASSQATRLGELFF. The CDR3 DNA follows: TGTGCCAGCAGCCAAGCGACAAGACTCGGGGAGCTGTTTTTT.

This clone was found a few times. The rearrangement links TRBV11-3 to TRBJ1-1; D remains ambiguous. Trimming removed 4 bases at V and 2 bases at J, with 14 bases between. Germline assignment: CDR1 SGHNT and CDR2 YENEEA. The CDR3 spans 15 residues. Here the CDR3 reads CASSSGPGQNTEAFF. DNA of the CDR3: TGTGCCAGCAGCTCTGGGCCAGGTCAAAACACTGAAGCTTTCTTT.

Only a few counts were recorded for this clone. CDR3 residues: CASSFQRGTNSYEQYF. The CDR3 nucleotides read TGTGCCAGCAGTTTTCAAAGGGGGACTAATTCCTACGAGCAGTACTTC. V gene TRBV28 combines with J gene TRBJ2-7, with D maybe TRBD2 (7 bases). Germline loops: CDR1 MDHEN, CDR2 SYDVKM. CDR3 length: 16 residues. V lost 3 bases and J 1 base, leaving 16 bases between the germline ends.

This clone was counted only a few times. The chain links TRBV18 to TRBJ2-7, with D tentatively TRBD2 (6 bases). The CDR3 spans 14 residues. Trimming took off 2 bases at V and 9 bases at J, with 17 bases between the two ends. Germline lookup yields CDR1 KGHSH and CDR2 LQKENI. The CDR3 protein is CASSPGTPESMQYF. As DNA, the CDR3 is TGTGCCAGCTCACCAGGGACTCCCGAGTCAATGCAGTACTTC. The full variable domain, its missing parts supplied by reference TRBV18 and TRBJ2-7, is NAGVMQNPRHLVRRRGQEARLRCSPMKGHSHVYWYRQLPEEGLKFMVYLQKENIIDESGMPKERFSAEFPKEGPSILRIQQVVRGDSAAYFCASSPGTPESMQYFGPGTRLTVT.

Here the CDR3 DNA reads TGTGCCAGCAGTGAATTGATGACTAGCGGGTACGAGCAGTACTTC. Translation gives CASSELMTSGYEQYF. The chain combines TRBV25-1 with TRBJ2-7; TRBD2 agrees at 10 bases. Germline CDR1 and CDR2: MGHDK and SYGVNS. Trimming removed 1 base from V and 4 bases from J; junction bases left unmatched: 4. This CDR3 contains 15 residues.

The CDR3 sequence: CASSPGWGRGELFF. The CDR3 coding sequence is TGTGCCAGCAGCCCCGGGTGGGGGCGCGGGGAGCTGTTTTTT. The gene calls are TRBV7-6 and TRBJ2-2, with a possible D match to TRBD1 (6 bases). CDR3 length: 14 amino acids. Germline V CDR1 and CDR2: SGHVS, FNYEAQ. Trimming stripped 5 bases from V and 7 bases from J, with 14 bases between.

This chain connects TRBV5-6 to TRBJ1-6; TRBD1 is a possible D gene (6 bases). V lost 2 bases and J 7 bases, leaving 13 bases between the germline ends. The CDR3 has 15 residues. The germline V gene encodes CDR1 SGHDT and CDR2 YYEEEE. The DNA of the CDR3 is TGTGCCAGCAGCTTCGCCGGGACATGGAATTCACCCCTCCACTTT. This encodes CASSFAGTWNSPLHF. Looking up the rest from reference TRBV5-6 and TRBJ1-6 gives the full variable domain: DAGVTQSPTHLIKTRGQQVTLRCSPKSGHDTVSWYQQALGQGPQFIFQYYEEEERQRGNFPDRFSGHQFPNYSSELNVNALLLGDSALYLCASSFAGTWNSPLHFGNGTRLTVT.

The J gene is TRBJ2-3, the V gene TRBV29-1; D remains ambiguous. The CDR3 runs 11 residues. Trimming shortened V by 7 bases and J by 3 bases, and 8 bases separated the two germline ends. Looked up from germline, CDR1 is SQVTM and CDR2 is ANQGSEA. CDR3 protein: CSASLTDTQYF. In nucleotides, the CDR3 is TGCAGCGCTTCCCTTACAGATACGCAGTATTTT.

This clone is a singleton in its sample. The chain joins TRBV9 to TRBJ1-5; 7 nucleotides agree with TRBD1. The germline V gene has CDR1 SGDLS and CDR2 YYNGEE. V shed 5 bases and J 6 bases; nucleotides not matched to a gene: 11. This CDR3 is 15 amino acids long. The CDR3 region is CASSREGALLQPQHF. The CDR3 DNA follows: TGTGCCAGCAGTCGGGAGGGGGCTCTTCTTCAGCCCCAGCATTTT.

This rearrangement joins TRBV11-2 to TRBJ1-1; 7 bases are shared with TRBD1. The trim removed 5 bases at V and 2 bases at J, leaving 8 bases unmatched. This CDR3 contains 15 residues. Looked up from germline, CDR1 is SGHAT and CDR2 is FQNNGV. The CDR3 DNA reads as TGTGCCAGCAGCCGGATGACAGGGATTAACACTGAAGCTTTCTTT. Translation: CASSRMTGINTEAFF.

This clone was recorded a few times. The chain has TRBV15 and TRBJ2-7; D gene uncertain. Germline CDR1 LNHNV, CDR2 YYDKDF (reference sequence). This CDR3 spans 13 amino acids. V was trimmed by 0 bases and J by 5 bases, leaving 8 bases between them. The DNA for the CDR3 is TGTGCCACCAGCAGAGAACTGCGTCACGAGCAGTACTTC. Amino acids: CATSRELRHEQYF.

A single count supports this clone. The chain employs TRBV29-1 and TRBJ1-1, with no clear D. Germline CDR1 and CDR2: SQVTM and ANQGSEA. The CDR3 contains 10 residues. CDR3 sequence: CSTENTEAFF. Here the CDR3 DNA reads TGCTCCACAGAGAACACTGAAGCTTTCTTT.

The chain is built from TRBV21-1 and TRBJ2-7. TRBV21-1 is listed as a pseudogene. The CDR3 is 13 amino acids. The CDR3 coding sequence is TGTGCCAGCAGCCCCCCTGACTCCTACGAGCAGTACTTC. Encoded protein: CASSPPDSYEQYF.

V usage is TRBV4-1 and J usage is TRBJ2-7, with unresolved D. The CDR3 totals 11 residues. Germline lookup yields CDR1 MGHRA and CDR2 YSYEKL. Trimming stripped 2 bases from V and 3 bases from J, with 2 bases between. CDR3 sequence: CASSQNYEQYF. The CDR3 DNA sequence: TGCGCCAGCAGCCAAAACTACGAGCAGTACTTC.

The chain carries TRBV5-1 and TRBJ2-1, with 11 positions matching TRBD2. Germline V lookup: CDR1 SGHRS, CDR2 YFSETQ. This CDR3 comprises 17 residues. Germline trimming cut 4 bases from V and 2 bases from J; bases unmatched to any gene: 8. For the CDR3, the DNA is TGCGCCAGCAGCCCGGTGACTAGCGGGACCGCCTACAATGAGCAGTTCTTC. Translation: CASSPVTSGTAYNEQFF.

The rearrangement uses TRBV6-6 and TRBJ1-2; no firm D call. The CDR3 is 13 amino acids. Trimming cost V 2 bases and J 8 bases, with 12 bases left between them. Germline V CDR1 and CDR2: MNHNY, SVGAGI (reference sequence). The CDR3 nucleotides are TGTGCCAGCAGTTACGACGTGGGGAGAGGCTACACCTTC. Translated: CASSYDVGRGYTF.

The J gene is TRBJ1-2, the V gene TRBV5-6; TRBD1 might be the D (5 bases). Germline CDR1 SGHDT, CDR2 YYEEEE. The CDR3 totals 15 residues. V gave up 0 bases and J gave up 4 bases, with 13 bases separating them. The CDR3 DNA reads as TGTGCCAGCAGCTTGGCCATCGGGACTTTCTATGGCTACACCTTC. Its protein is CASSLAIGTFYGYTF. Using reference TRBV5-6 and TRBJ1-2 for the parts outside the CDR3, the full variable domain is DAGVTQSPTHLIKTRGQQVTLRCSPKSGHDTVSWYQQALGQGPQFIFQYYEEEERQRGNFPDRFSGHQFPNYSSELNVNALLLGDSALYLCASSLAIGTFYGYTFGSGTRLTVV.

This clone was counted between two and nine times. The V gene is TRBV6-5, the J gene TRBJ1-6; D remains ambiguous. V gave up 0 bases and J gave up 7 bases, with 7 bases separating them. CDR3 length equals 14 residues. Germline CDR1 and CDR2: MNHEY and SVGAGI. CDR3 nucleotide sequence: TGTGCCAGCAGTTACTCTGCAGGCAATTCACCCCTCCACTTT. As protein: CASSYSAGNSPLHF.

CDR3 in amino acids: CASSLERDEKLFF. For the CDR3, the DNA is TGTGCCAGCAGTTTAGAACGAGATGAAAAACTGTTTTTT. The chain is built from TRBV27 and TRBJ1-4; D not certain. The CDR3 runs 13 residues. V lost 2 bases and J 6 bases, leaving 7 bases between the germline ends. CDR1 is MNHEY, CDR2 SMNVEV, per germline (reference sequence).

Only a few counts were recorded for this clone. The V call is TRBV4-2, the J call TRBJ1-6; possible D gene TRBD1, 6 bases. This CDR3 comprises 16 residues. CDR1 is LGHNA, CDR2 YNFKEQ, per germline. The V end was cut by 0 bases, the J end by 10 bases, with 16 bases between. The CDR3 loop is CASSQDTGKTNSPLHF. For the CDR3, the DNA is TGTGCCAGCAGCCAAGATACAGGGAAAACTAACTCACCCCTCCACTTT.

This clone was detected once. The chain links TRBV7-8 to TRBJ1-5, with D unresolved. Germline assignment: CDR1 SGHVS and CDR2 FQNEAQ. Trimming pared 2 bases from V and 0 bases from J, leaving 8 bases between. The CDR3 length is 15 residues. The CDR3 DNA reads TGTGCCAGCAGCTTACAGAGTCTTAGCAATCAGCCCCAGCATTTT. Translating it yields CASSLQSLSNQPQHF.